This T cell receptor (beta chain) is from a study of T-cell reconstitution after alpha-beta-depleted transplantation in children. Study results and limitations: By about two months after transplant, alpha-beta T cells reportedly arose from several hundred graft clones that had expanded. Newly produced T cells mostly accounted for T-cell counts and diversity one year post-transplant.

Remarks on this clonotype: Its antigen is currently unknown.

Preparation of the TCRbeta library involved a method that used unique molecular identifiers. In TCRdb, the PCR reads were re-called with MiXCR into one record per CDR3 protein. The data hold about 870,000 distinct CDR3 sequences, with roughly 15% observed a single time. The CDR3 has 14 amino acids. The V end lost 5 bases, the J end lost 9 bases, and 19 bases lay between the germline ends. Looked up from germline, CDR1 is SGHVS and CDR2 is FQNEAQ. The chain employs TRBV7-8 and TRBJ1-2, with a weak D call TRBD1 (5 bases). The sequencing used PBMCs, mostly from graft donor cells, collected 360 days after TCRalphabeta/CD19-depleted stem cell transplant. This TCR came from a male patient younger than 18 who had a stem cell transplant for acute lymphoblastic leukemia, so the T cells may come from the graft donor. The CDR3 nucleotides are TGTGCCAGCAGCCCTGGCGGCGGGGCAGGGCGCTACACCTTC. Translated, it gives CASSPGGGAGRYTF.